This entry lists 15 T cell receptor beta chains sequenced from one sample in a study of tumor-infiltrating lymphocytes in glioblastoma multiforme. TCRB libraries came from RNA via three nested multiplex PCR rounds. Each CDR3 protein gets one entry after TCRdb re-called the multiplex PCR reads with MiXCR. This sample has approximately 20,000 distinct CDR3 sequences, with 60% to 80% found just once. Sequenced material: peripheral blood. The receptors stem from a male donor with glioblastoma.

The V gene is TRBV6-6, the J gene TRBJ2-5; 12 bases agree with TRBD2. CDR3 length equals 14 residues. Losses at the gene ends were 7 bases for V and 4 bases for J; bases not matched to a gene: 4. Germline V gene data show CDR1 as MNHNY and CDR2 as SVGAGI (reference sequence). CDR3 DNA: TGTGCCAGCACCCTACTAGCGGGAGGAGAGACCCAGTACTTC. Its protein product is CASTLLAGGETQYF.

This clonotype was counted a single time. Since the CDR3 does not end with the conserved phenylalanine or tryptophan, this likely comes from a read error. The rearrangement links TRBV5-6 to TRBJ2-2; 10 bases fit TRBD2. The CDR3 has 17 residues. From germline, CDR1 is SGHDT and CDR2 YYEEEE. After removal of 1 base from V and 4 bases from J, the junction contained 7 bases not matched to a gene. CDR3: CASSLWGLAMSTGELFL. The DNA of the CDR3 is TGTGCCAGCAGCTTGTGGGGACTAGCGATGAGCACCGGGGAGCTGTTTCTT.

A word on this clonotype: One end of the junction varies from germline; a read error may be responsible. The chain couples TRBV20-1 to TRBJ2-7; 7 bases agree with TRBD1. CDR1 and CDR2 (germline): DFQATT, SNEGSKA (reference sequence). This CDR3 has 13 residues. In DNA, the CDR3 is TGCCGTGCTAAAGGACAGGCTGACTACGAGCAGTACTTC. Translated, it gives CRAKGQADYEQYF.

With respect to this clonotype: A read error is possible here, since a much larger clone lies one base away. The chain combines TRBV28 with TRBJ1-1; no firm D call. This CDR3 spans 14 amino acids. Germline V lookup: CDR1 MDHEN, CDR2 SYDVKM. In nucleotides, the CDR3 is TGTGCCAGCATAGAGGGAGGGAGCCAGGCTGAAGCTTCCTTT. It is translated as CASIEGGSQAEASF.

The chain uses TRBV20-1 and TRBJ2-5, with 8 nucleotides matching TRBD2. Losses at the gene ends were 3 bases for V and 0 bases for J; bases not matched to a gene: 6. Germline V gene sequence: CDR1 DFQATT, CDR2 SNEGSKA (reference sequence). This CDR3 region has 15 residues. CDR3 sequence (DNA): TGCAGTGCTAGCCCCCCTAGCGGGTACCAAGAGACCCAGTACTTC. Amino acid sequence: CSASPPSGYQETQYF.

In its sample, this clonotype was seen once. The chain combines TRBV6-1 with TRBJ1-5; no definite D call. V gave up 5 bases and J gave up 7 bases, with 12 bases separating them. Germline-derived CDR1 and CDR2 are MNHNS and SASEGT. The CDR3 is 13 residues long. This CDR3 reads CASSLTPRQPQHF. CDR3 nucleotide sequence: TGTGCCAGCAGTTTGACGCCCAGGCAGCCCCAGCATTTT.

The chain has TRBV5-1 and TRBJ2-2, with a weak D call TRBD2 (6 bases). The CDR3 is 15 residues long. Trimming shortened V by 2 bases and J by 6 bases, and 14 bases separated the two germline ends. Germline-derived CDR1 and CDR2 are SGHRS and YFSETQ. The CDR3 DNA reads as TGCGCCAGCAGCTTAGATGGACTAATCTCCGGGGAGCTGTTTTTT. It specifies CASSLDGLISGELFF.

This chain links TRBV20-1 with TRBJ1-1; D remains ambiguous. The CDR3 consists of 13 residues. The germline CDR1 and CDR2 sequences are DFQATT and SNEGSKA (reference sequence). V dropped 7 bases and J dropped 2 bases, with 14 bases sitting between them. The CDR3 DNA reads TGCAGTGTTACATTACCCGGAAACACTGAAGCTTTCTTT. As protein: CSVTLPGNTEAFF.

There are a few counts of this clonotype. V gene TRBV4-2 combines with J gene TRBJ2-1; D unresolved. The germline V gene has CDR1 LGHNA and CDR2 YNFKEQ. Trimming took off 2 bases at V and 0 bases at J, with 8 bases between the two ends. The CDR3 covers 15 residues. CDR3 nucleotide sequence: TGTGCCAGCAGCCAAAGCGTCGACTCCTACAATGAGCAGTTCTTC. It codes for CASSQSVDSYNEQFF.

The chain employs TRBV11-2 and TRBJ1-1; 8 nucleotides agree with TRBD1. V lost 5 bases to trimming and J lost 5 bases; unmatched junction nucleotides: 16. CDR1 SGHAT and CDR2 FQNNGV come from the germline V gene. The CDR3 runs to 17 residues. CDR3 in amino acids: CASSELPGQGGRTEAFF. As DNA, the CDR3 is TGTGCCAGCAGCGAACTGCCTGGACAGGGCGGGAGAACTGAAGCTTTCTTT.

In this sample, this clonotype turned up many times. The chain uses TRBV4-1 and TRBJ2-1; tentative D call: TRBD2 (5 bases). The CDR3 length is 16 residues. Deletions cut 0 bases from V and 8 bases from J, with 17 bases between. Germline lookup yields CDR1 MGHRA and CDR2 YSYEKL. CDR3 nucleotide sequence: TGCGCCAGCAGCCAAGATCCTGAGGGAAACAGAGATGAGCAGTTCTTC. Protein: CASSQDPEGNRDEQFF.

V usage is TRBV29-1 and J usage is TRBJ1-5, with 7 bases that match TRBD1. The CDR3 length is 14 residues. From germline, CDR1 is SQVTM and CDR2 ANQGSEA. The V gene end was trimmed by 7 bases and the J gene end by 4 bases; junction bases not matched to a gene: 10. The CDR3 loop is CSADGQASNQPQHF. The CDR3 DNA is TGCAGCGCCGACGGACAGGCGAGTAATCAGCCCCAGCATTTT. The variable domain in full, with the rest retrieved from reference TRBV29-1 and TRBJ1-5, is SAVISQKPSRDICQRGTSLTIQCQVDSQVTMMFWYRQQPGQSLTLIATANQGSEATYESGFVIDKFPISRPNLTFSTLTVSNMSPEDSSIYLCSADGQASNQPQHFGDGTRLSIL.

Worth noting for this clonotype: This clone may be a read error of a much larger clone one base away. The final CDR3 position lacks the conserved phenylalanine or tryptophan, pointing to a likely read error. The rearrangement uses TRBV5-1 and TRBJ2-7; the match to TRBD2 covers 12 bases. CDR3 length: 16 amino acids. J was trimmed by 4 bases and V by 3 bases; bases with no gene match: 8. Germline V gene sequence: CDR1 SGHRS, CDR2 YFSETQ. The CDR3: CASSWTSGAGGYEQYL. CDR3 in DNA: TGCGCCAGCAGCTGGACTAGCGGGGCTGGGGGGTACGAGCAGTACCTC.

This clonotype has at least ten counts. This chain joins TRBV11-3 and TRBJ1-4, with D uncertain. The V gene's germline CDR1 is SGHNT and CDR2 YENEEA. The CDR3 runs 15 residues. V dropped 4 bases and J dropped 5 bases, with 14 bases sitting between them. The CDR3 nucleotides read TGTGCCAGCAGCTATCGACGGATTGTGAATGAAAAACTGTTTTTT. Encoded protein: CASSYRRIVNEKLFF. The complete variable domain, with remaining parts taken from reference TRBV11-3 and TRBJ1-4, reads EAGVVQSPRYKIIEKKQPVAFWCNPISGHNTLYWYLQNLGQGPELLIRYENEEAVDDSQLPKDRFSAERLKGVDSTLKIQPAELGDSAVYLCASSYRRIVNEKLFFGSGTQLSVL.

The chain carries TRBV12-3 or TRBV12-4 and TRBJ2-7; TRBD1 agrees at 10 bases. The CDR3 covers 13 residues. V lost 10 bases and J lost 5; bases outside the gene matches: 8. This CDR3 is CANLGTGVDEQYF. The CDR3, as DNA: TGTGCCAATTTGGGGACAGGGGTGGACGAGCAGTACTTC.